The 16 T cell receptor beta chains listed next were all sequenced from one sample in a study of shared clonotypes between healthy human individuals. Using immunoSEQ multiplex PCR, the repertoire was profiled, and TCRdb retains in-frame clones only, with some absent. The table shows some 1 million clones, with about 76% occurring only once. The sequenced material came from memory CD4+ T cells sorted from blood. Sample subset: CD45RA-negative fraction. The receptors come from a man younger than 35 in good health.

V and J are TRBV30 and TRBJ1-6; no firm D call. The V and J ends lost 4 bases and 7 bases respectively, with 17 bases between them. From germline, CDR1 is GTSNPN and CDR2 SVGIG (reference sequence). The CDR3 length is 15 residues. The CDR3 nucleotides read TGTGCCTGGAACCCCTCCCGAAGAAGGAATTCACCCCTCCACTTT. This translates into CAWNPSRRRNSPLHF. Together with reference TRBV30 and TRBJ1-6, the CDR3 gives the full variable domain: SQTIHQWPATLVQPVGSPLSLECTVEGTSNPNLYWYRQAAGRGLQLLFYSVGIGQISSEVPQNLSASRPQDRQFILSSKKLLLSDSGFYLCAWNPSRRRNSPLHFGNGTRLTVT.

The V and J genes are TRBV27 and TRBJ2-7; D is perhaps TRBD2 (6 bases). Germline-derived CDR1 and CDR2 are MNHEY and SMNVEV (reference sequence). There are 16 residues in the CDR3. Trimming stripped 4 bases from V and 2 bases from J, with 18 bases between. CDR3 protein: CASSSPRAAGTYEQYF. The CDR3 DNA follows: TGTGCCAGCAGTTCCCCACGGGCGGCGGGGACCTACGAGCAGTACTTC.

The CDR3, as DNA: TGTGCCAGCAGTTTATTTCTTGACAATCAGCCCCAGCATTTT. Encoded protein: CASSLFLDNQPQHF. The J gene is TRBJ1-5, the V gene TRBV27; D is unresolved. Looked up from germline, CDR1 is MNHEY and CDR2 is SMNVEV (reference sequence). The CDR3 spans 14 residues. The V and J ends lost 1 base and 3 bases respectively, with 7 bases between them.

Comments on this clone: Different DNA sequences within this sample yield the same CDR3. The CDR3 loop reads CAWSVRVEQFF. DNA for the CDR3: TGTGCCTGGAGTGTACGGGTAGAGCAGTTCTTC. The chain is built from TRBV30 and TRBJ2-1; D unclear. The germline gives CDR1 GTSNPN, CDR2 SVGIG (reference sequence). The CDR3 spans 11 residues. V gave up 0 bases and J gave up 10 bases, with 7 bases separating them.

In DNA, the CDR3 is TGTGCCAGCGGGCTAGCGGGCGGGACGCGGGAGCAGTACTTC. Translation gives CASGLAGGTREQYF. The chain carries TRBV27 and TRBJ2-7, with 8 positions matching TRBD2. The trim removed 8 bases at V and 7 bases at J, leaving 13 bases unmatched. The CDR3 has 14 amino acids. Germline V gene data show CDR1 as MNHEY and CDR2 as SMNVEV (reference sequence).

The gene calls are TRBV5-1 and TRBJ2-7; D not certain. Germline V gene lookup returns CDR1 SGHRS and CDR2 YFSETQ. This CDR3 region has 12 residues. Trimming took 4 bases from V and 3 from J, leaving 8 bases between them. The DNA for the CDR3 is TGCGCCAGCAGCATGGACGGCTACGAGCAGTACTTC. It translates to CASSMDGYEQYF.

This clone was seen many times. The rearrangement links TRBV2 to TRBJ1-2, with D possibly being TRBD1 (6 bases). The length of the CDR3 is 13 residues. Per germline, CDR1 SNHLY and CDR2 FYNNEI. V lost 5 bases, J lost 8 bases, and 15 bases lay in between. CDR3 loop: CASSTIQGKGYTF. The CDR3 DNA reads TGTGCCAGCAGTACGATACAGGGCAAAGGCTACACCTTC.

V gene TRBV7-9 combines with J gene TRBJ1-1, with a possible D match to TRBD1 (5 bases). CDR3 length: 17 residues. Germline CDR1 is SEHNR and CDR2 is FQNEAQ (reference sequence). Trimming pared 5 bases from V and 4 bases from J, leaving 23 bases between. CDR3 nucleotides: TGTGCCAGCAGCCCGAAAATGGGACTCAAGATTGGCACTGAAGCTTTCTTT. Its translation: CASSPKMGLKIGTEAFF.

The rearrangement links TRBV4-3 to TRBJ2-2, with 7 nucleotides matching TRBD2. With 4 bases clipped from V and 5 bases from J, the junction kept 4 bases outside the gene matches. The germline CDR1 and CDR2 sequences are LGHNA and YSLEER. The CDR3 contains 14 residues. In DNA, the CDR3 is TGCGCCAGCAGCCTGACTAGCCGTACCGGGGAGCTGTTTTTT. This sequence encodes CASSLTSRTGELFF.

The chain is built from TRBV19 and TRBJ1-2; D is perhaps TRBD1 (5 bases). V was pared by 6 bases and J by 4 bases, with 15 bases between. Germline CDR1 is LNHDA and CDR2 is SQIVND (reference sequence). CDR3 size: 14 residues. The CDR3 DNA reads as TGTGCCAGTAGCGCCGGGACGGACTTCTATGGCTACACCTTC. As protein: CASSAGTDFYGYTF.

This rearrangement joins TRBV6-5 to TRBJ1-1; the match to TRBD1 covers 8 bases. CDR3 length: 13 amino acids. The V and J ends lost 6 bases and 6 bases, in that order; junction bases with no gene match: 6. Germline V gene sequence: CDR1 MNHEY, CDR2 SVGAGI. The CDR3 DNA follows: TGTGCCAGCAGCAAGACAGGGGTGGCTGAAGCTTTCTTT. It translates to CASSKTGVAEAFF.

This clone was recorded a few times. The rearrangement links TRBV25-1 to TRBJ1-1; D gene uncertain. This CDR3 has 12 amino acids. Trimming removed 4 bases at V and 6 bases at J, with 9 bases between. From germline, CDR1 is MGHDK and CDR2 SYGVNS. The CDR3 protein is CASSGHRPEAFF. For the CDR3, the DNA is TGTGCCAGCAGTGGACATAGGCCTGAAGCTTTCTTT.

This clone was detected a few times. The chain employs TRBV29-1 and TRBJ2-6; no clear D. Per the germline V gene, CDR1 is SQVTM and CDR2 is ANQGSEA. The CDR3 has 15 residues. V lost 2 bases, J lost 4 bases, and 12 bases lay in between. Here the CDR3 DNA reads TGCAGCGTTGAACCCCCCGGGCTGGGGGCCAACGTCCTGACTTTC. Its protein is CSVEPPGLGANVLTF.

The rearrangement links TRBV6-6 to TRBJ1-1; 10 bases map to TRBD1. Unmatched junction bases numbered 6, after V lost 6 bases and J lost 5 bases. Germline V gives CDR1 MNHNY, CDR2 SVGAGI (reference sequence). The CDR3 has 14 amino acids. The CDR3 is CASRSTGGQTEAFF. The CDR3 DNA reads TGTGCCAGCAGGTCGACAGGGGGCCAAACTGAAGCTTTCTTT.

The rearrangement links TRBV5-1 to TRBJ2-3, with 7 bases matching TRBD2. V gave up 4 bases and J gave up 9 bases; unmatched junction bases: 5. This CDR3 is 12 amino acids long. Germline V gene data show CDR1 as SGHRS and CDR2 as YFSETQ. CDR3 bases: TGCGCCAGCAGCCAGGAGCGGGGCACGCAGTATTTT. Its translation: CASSQERGTQYF.

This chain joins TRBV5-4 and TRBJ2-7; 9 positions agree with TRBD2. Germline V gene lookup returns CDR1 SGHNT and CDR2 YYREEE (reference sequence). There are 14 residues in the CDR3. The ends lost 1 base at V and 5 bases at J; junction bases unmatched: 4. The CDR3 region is CASSLRGGANEQYF. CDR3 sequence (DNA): TGTGCCAGCAGCTTGCGCGGGGGGGCCAACGAGCAGTACTTC.